The entry below gives a single TCR beta chain sequence along with its context. This record belongs to a study of blood T cell repertoires in COVID-19. The wider study: Samples came from the United States, Italy and Spain, spanning acute and convalescent COVID-19.

As originally analysed: Amplifying reference gene primers gave estimates of nucleated cell counts. Clones were read by immunoSEQ multiplex PCR, and TCRdb kept only the in-frame ones, dropping some. The V and J calls and clone size were taken over from that table, and D and trimming were inferred from the DNA. The table lists tens of thousands of clones, 82% of them singletons. The origin of this receptor is a human donor in a cohort sampled during active COVID-19. Sequences were obtained from peripheral blood.

The CDR3 nucleotides read TGTGCCAGCACCCCCCAGGGGGCGGGGGTAGATACGCAGTATTTT. It yields the protein CASTPQGAGVDTQYF. The chain uses TRBV7-9 and TRBJ2-3; the D gene is possibly TRBD1 (8 bases). Germline assignment: CDR1 SEHNR and CDR2 FQNEAQ (reference sequence). V dropped 7 bases and J dropped 5 bases, with 19 bases sitting between them. The CDR3 contains 15 residues. The variable domain in full, completed from reference TRBV7-9 and TRBJ2-3, reads DTGVSQNPRHKITKRGQNVTFRCDPISEHNRLYWYRQTLGQGPEFLTYFQNEAQLEKSRLLSDRFSAERPKGSFSTLEIQRTEQGDSAMYLCASTPQGAGVDTQYFGPGTRLTVL.